The entry below describes one TCR beta chain. The length of the CDR3 is 14 residues. The germline V gene has CDR1 SGDLS and CDR2 YYNGEE. The V gene lost 0 bases and the J gene lost 2 bases, with 8 bases spanning the gap. This sample is drawn from a study of cytomegalovirus exposure and HLA in healthy donors. In the PCR, 60 Vbeta and 13 Jbeta primers were used. Produced via immunoSEQ multiplex PCR; TCRdb's table is partial and in-frame only. This sample yields roughly 75,000 clones, of which 75% to 85% are seen a single time; about 20% belongs to the top ten. The chain combines TRBV9 with TRBJ2-5, with unresolved D. The clonotype was recovered from a man in his 70s in good health and CMV-seropositive. Specimen: PBMCs. This CDR3 reads CASSVDPGQETQYF. CDR3 sequence (DNA): TGTGCCAGCAGCGTAGACCCCGGGCAAGAGACCCAGTACTTC. Based on the CDR3 plus reference TRBV9 and TRBJ2-5, the full variable domain is DSGVTQTPKHLITATGQRVTLRCSPRSGDLSVYWYQQSLDQGLQFLIQYYNGEERAKGNILERFSAQQFPDLHSELNLSSLELGDSALYFCASSVDPGQETQYFGPGTRLLVL.